This is a list of T cell receptor beta chains from one sample in a study of cytomegalovirus exposure and HLA in healthy donors. Only in-frame clones appear in the TCRdb table, and some are missing; sequencing was by immunoSEQ multiplex PCR. The sample holds 90,000 to 110,000 clones, roughly two thirds seen once. Sequencing was performed on PBMCs. The source is a man in his forties in good health and CMV-seronegative. Each CDR3 is given with its conserved first and last residue. A D gene is named only where the DNA matches it firmly. Size is stated for part of the rows, as once, few or many counts, or as a class when the clone is expanded.

V gene	clone size	J gene	D gene	CDR3 DNA	CDR3 protein
TRBV19	-	TRBJ1-5	-	TGTGCCAGTAGTATAGAGCCAGGGAGGGTAAATCAGCCCCAGCATTTT	CASSIEPGRVNQPQHF
TRBV7-9	once	TRBJ2-5	-	TGTGCCAGCAGCTTAGTTTCTTACAGGGTGGAGACCCAGTACTTC	CASSLVSYRVETQYF
TRBV21-1	-	TRBJ1-1	-	TGTGCCAGCAGCAAAGAAGGCCGGGGTCCTGAAGCTTTCTTT	CASSKEGRGPEAFF
TRBV28	-	TRBJ2-7	-	TGTGCCAGCAGTTTACGCTACGAGCAGTACTTC	CASSLRYEQYF
TRBV28	-	TRBJ2-7	TRBD2	TGTGCCAGCAGTTTTTGGGGAGGGGCTAGCGTGGCCTACGAGCAGTACTTC	CASSFWGGASVAYEQYF
TRBV9	-	TRBJ2-7	TRBD1	TGTGCCAGCAGCGAGGCCGGGACAGGGGACTACGAGCAGTACTTC	CASSEAGTGDYEQYF
TRBV10-3	-	TRBJ1-2	TRBD1	TGTGCCATCAGTGAGCCACAGGGGTCCAACCTCGGGGGCTACACCTTC	CAISEPQGSNLGGYTF
TRBV5-1	-	TRBJ1-2	-	TGCGCCAGCAGCCCTACACTGACACCCTCCTATGGCTACACCTTC	CASSPTLTPSYGYTF
TRBV6-6	-	TRBJ1-2	TRBD1	TGTGCCAGCACGAGGGACAGGGCGGACTATGGCTACACCTTC	CASTRDRADYGYTF
TRBV7-2	-	TRBJ2-5	-	TGTGCCAGCAGCTTCAGGGGTGTGGAAGAGACCCAGTACTTC	CASSFRGVEETQYF
TRBV29-1	few	TRBJ2-7	TRBD1	TGCAGCGTGGAATCGACGACAGGGGCGACCTACGAGCAGTACTTC	CSVESTTGATYEQYF
TRBV10-3	-	TRBJ1-2	-	TGTGCCATCAGTGAGAGGGGAGGGTCTGATGGCTACACCTTC	CAISERGGSDGYTF
TRBV14	-	TRBJ1-6	TRBD1	TGTGCCAGCAGCCAAGGGGACAGGGATAATTCACCCCTCCACTTT	CASSQGDRDNSPLHF
TRBV19	-	TRBJ2-6	-	TGTGCCAGTAGTACGACAGCGTACTCTGGGGCCAACGTCCTGACTTTC	CASSTTAYSGANVLTF
TRBV11-2	-	TRBJ2-7	-	TGTGCCAGCAGCCCGAGCTCCTACGAGCAGTACTTC	CASSPSSYEQYF
TRBV6-1	once	TRBJ1-5	-	TGTGCCAGCAGTGAATACATTGACAGTAGCAATCAGCCCCAGCATTTT	CASSEYIDSSNQPQHF